The rows below give T cell receptor beta chains drawn from one sample of a study of blood T cell repertoires in COVID-19. The repertoire was sequenced with immunoSEQ multiplex PCR; TCRdb's copy has only in-frame clones and lacks some. The sample has about 130,000 clones; approximately 80% are singletons. Sequencing was carried out using peripheral blood. Receptors were obtained from an elderly man with acute or convalescent COVID-19. Each CDR3 is given with its conserved first and last residue. The D gene is left open where the match is weak. Some rows have no size entry. The others give once, few or many, or a class for an expanded clone.

TRBD1	NA	TRBJ1-1	TRBV5-5	CASSLTRQGSTEAFF	TGTGCCAGCAGCTTAACCCGACAGGGGAGCACTGAAGCTTTCTTT
TRBD1	NA	TRBJ2-7	TRBV2	CASRGTAPYEQYF	TGTGCCAGCAGAGGGACAGCCCCCTACGAGCAGTACTTC
NA	NA	TRBJ2-2	TRBV3-1/TRBV3-2	CASSQGLAAEPGTGELFF	TGTGCCAGCAGCCAAGGCCTAGCTGCGGAGCCGGGGACCGGGGAGCTGTTTTTT
NA	few	TRBJ1-2	TRBV19	CASSSKPAISRGYTF	TGTGCCAGTAGTAGTAAGCCGGCGATATCGAGGGGCTACACCTTC
TRBD1	NA	TRBJ1-2	TRBV3-1/TRBV3-2	CASSQDLGTGVKIF	TGTGCCAGCAGCCAAGATCTTGGGACAGGGGTTAAAATTTTC
NA	NA	TRBJ1-2	TRBV29-1	CSVEDPGLSDGYTF	TGCAGCGTTGAAGATCCGGGTTTAAGCGATGGCTACACCTTC
NA	NA	TRBJ2-7	TRBV11-2	CASSLGVREQYF	TGTGCCAGCAGCTTAGGGGTGAGGGAGCAGTACTTC
TRBD2	NA	TRBJ2-2	TRBV5-4	CASSRLAGANTGELFF	TGTGCCAGCAGCCGACTAGCGGGGGCGAACACCGGGGAGCTGTTTTTT
NA	NA	TRBJ2-2	TRBV20-1	CSASSGLTGELFF	TGCAGTGCTAGTTCGGGACTTACCGGGGAGCTGTTTTTT
NA	NA	TRBJ2-4	TRBV19	CASNSADKNIQYF	TGTGCCAGTAATTCGGCGGACAAAAACATTCAGTACTTC
NA	few	TRBJ1-6	TRBV5-4	CARTWAPLRNSPLHF	TGTGCCAGGACGTGGGCCCCTCTTCGTAATTCACCCCTCCACTTT
TRBD2	NA	TRBJ2-1	TRBV3-1/TRBV3-2	CASSQDFSGGVTNEQFF	TGTGCCAGCAGCCAAGACTTTAGCGGGGGGGTCACTAATGAGCAGTTCTTC
NA	NA	TRBJ2-1	TRBV29-1	CSVEVRNEQFF	TGCAGCGTTGAAGTCCGCAATGAGCAGTTCTTC
NA	NA	TRBJ1-4	TRBV6-5	CASSYTPVSNEKLFF	TGTGCCAGCAGTTATACCCCGGTGTCTAATGAAAAACTGTTTTTT
TRBD1	NA	TRBJ2-7	TRBV6-5	CASRRGQTYEQYF	TGTGCCAGCCGCAGGGGACAGACCTACGAGCAGTACTTC
NA	NA	TRBJ1-6	TRBV6-1	CASSDPLRDSGSPLHF	TGTGCCAGCAGTGACCCACTGAGGGACTCTGGGTCACCCCTCCACTTT
TRBD1	NA	TRBJ1-2	TRBV18	CASSTGTGGERGYTF	TGTGCCAGCTCAACCGGGACAGGGGGCGAGAGAGGCTACACCTTC
NA	NA	TRBJ2-2	TRBV5-6	CASSLTRNTGELFF	TGTGCCAGCAGCTTGACCAGGAACACCGGGGAGCTGTTTTTT
TRBD2	NA	TRBJ2-3	TRBV5-1	CASSLDSGGDTQYF	TGCGCCAGCAGCTTGGACTCGGGAGGGGATACGCAGTATTTT
TRBD2	few	TRBJ2-3	TRBV2	CASSEWGLAAYTQYF	TGTGCCAGCAGTGAATGGGGACTAGCGGCATATACGCAGTATTTT
NA	NA	TRBJ2-5	TRBV10-3	CAISSTSGGPLETQYF	TGTGCCATCAGCAGCACAAGCGGCGGGCCTTTGGAGACCCAGTACTTC
NA	NA	TRBJ2-3	TRBV29-1	CSVALQTRQYF	TGCAGCGTTGCTCTACAGACAAGGCAGTATTTT
NA	NA	TRBJ2-7	TRBV7-8	CASSHRTQGGMGEQYF	TGTGCCAGCAGCCATCGTACGCAGGGTGGAATGGGGGAGCAGTACTTC
NA	NA	TRBJ2-3	TRBV5-1	CASSLQPSTDTQYF	TGCGCCAGCAGCTTACAACCCAGCACAGATACGCAGTATTTT
TRBD1	few	TRBJ1-1	TRBV7-9	CASSLGTGSTEAFF	TGTGCCAGCAGCTTAGGGACAGGGAGCACTGAAGCTTTCTTT
NA	few	TRBJ1-4	TRBV6-2/TRBV6-3	CASSRRGQPNEKLFF	TGTGCCAGCAGCCGCCGAGGACAGCCTAATGAAAAACTGTTTTTT
NA	NA	TRBJ2-2	TRBV9	CASSVTATYTGELFF	TGTGCCAGCAGCGTGACTGCAACCTACACCGGGGAGCTGTTTTTT
NA	NA	TRBJ1-5	TRBV12-3/TRBV12-4	CASSRVDQPQHF	TGTGCCAGCAGCCGTGTCGATCAGCCCCAGCATTTT
TRBD1	NA	TRBJ1-1	TRBV5-1	CASSQGQLNTEAFF	TGCGCCAGCAGCCAGGGACAGTTGAACACTGAAGCTTTCTTT
TRBD1	NA	TRBJ1-4	TRBV5-1	CASSLQGDEKLFF	TGCGCCAGCAGCTTACAGGGGGACGAAAAACTGTTTTTT
TRBD2	NA	TRBJ2-5	TRBV5-6	CASSWGLAGGEETQYF	TGTGCCAGCAGCTGGGGACTAGCGGGGGGAGAAGAGACCCAGTACTTC
NA	NA	TRBJ1-4	TRBV6-6	CASSGRTAKGGRTTNEKLFF	TGTGCCAGCAGCGGTCGGACAGCTAAAGGGGGAAGGACAACTAATGAAAAACTGTTTTTT
TRBD2	many	TRBJ2-7	TRBV6-5	CASRRLAGAEQYF	TGTGCCAGCAGACGACTAGCGGGGGCTGAGCAGTACTTC
TRBD2	NA	TRBJ2-5	TRBV9	CASSVGQGGETQYF	TGTGCCAGCAGCGTAGGTCAGGGAGGGGAGACCCAGTACTTC
TRBD1	NA	TRBJ2-7	TRBV20-1	CSASLGQGAGEQYF	TGCAGTGCTAGTCTCGGACAGGGGGCGGGGGAGCAGTACTTC
NA	NA	TRBJ2-5	TRBV5-1	CASSPQGNLGETQYF	TGCGCCAGCAGCCCTCAGGGGAATTTGGGAGAGACCCAGTACTTC
TRBD1	few	TRBJ1-5	TRBV30	CAWSGTGDQPQHF	TGTGCCTGGAGTGGGACAGGGGATCAGCCCCAGCATTTT
NA	NA	TRBJ1-2	TRBV7-9	CASSSSGVGYTF	TGTGCCAGCAGCTCCTCAGGGGTAGGCTACACCTTC
NA	NA	TRBJ2-2	TRBV7-6	CASRGGTKGSGELFF	TGTGCCAGCAGGGGGGGGACAAAGGGCTCCGGGGAGCTGTTTTTT
NA	NA	TRBJ1-3	TRBV5-6	CASSLRKTSGDTIYF	TGTGCCAGCAGCCTGAGGAAGACCTCCGGGGACACCATATATTTT
TRBD1	NA	TRBJ2-2	TRBV29-1	CSVDNRGSNTGELFF	TGCAGCGTGGACAACAGGGGATCGAACACCGGGGAGCTGTTTTTT
TRBD2	NA	TRBJ2-3	TRBV5-6	CASSNGLAADTQYF	TGTGCCAGCAGCAACGGACTAGCCGCCGATACGCAGTATTTT
TRBD1	NA	TRBJ2-1	TRBV6-6	CASSGQGSSYNEQFF	TGTGCCAGCAGTGGACAGGGCAGCTCCTACAATGAGCAGTTCTTC
TRBD1	many	TRBJ2-3	TRBV7-9	CASSLRTGGPDTQYF	TGTGCCAGCAGCTTGCGGACAGGGGGCCCAGATACGCAGTATTTT
NA	NA	TRBJ1-2	TRBV3-1/TRBV3-2	CASSPRRINLDGYTF	TGTGCCAGCAGCCCCCGGAGGATCAATCTTGATGGCTACACCTTC
TRBD1	NA	TRBJ2-7	TRBV5-1	CASSPGQGSEQYF	TGCGCCAGCAGCCCGGGACAGGGCTCCGAGCAGTACTTC
TRBD1	once	TRBJ2-5	TRBV5-1	CASSSDRVNKETQYF	TGCGCCAGCAGCTCTGACAGGGTAAACAAGGAGACCCAGTACTTC
TRBD2	NA	TRBJ2-1	TRBV6-5	CASSEASGGGNEQFF	TGTGCCAGCAGCGAGGCTAGCGGGGGGGGGAATGAGCAGTTCTTC
TRBD2	once	TRBJ2-1	TRBV18	CASSPLGGEQFF	TGTGCCAGCTCACCACTGGGGGGGGAGCAGTTCTTC